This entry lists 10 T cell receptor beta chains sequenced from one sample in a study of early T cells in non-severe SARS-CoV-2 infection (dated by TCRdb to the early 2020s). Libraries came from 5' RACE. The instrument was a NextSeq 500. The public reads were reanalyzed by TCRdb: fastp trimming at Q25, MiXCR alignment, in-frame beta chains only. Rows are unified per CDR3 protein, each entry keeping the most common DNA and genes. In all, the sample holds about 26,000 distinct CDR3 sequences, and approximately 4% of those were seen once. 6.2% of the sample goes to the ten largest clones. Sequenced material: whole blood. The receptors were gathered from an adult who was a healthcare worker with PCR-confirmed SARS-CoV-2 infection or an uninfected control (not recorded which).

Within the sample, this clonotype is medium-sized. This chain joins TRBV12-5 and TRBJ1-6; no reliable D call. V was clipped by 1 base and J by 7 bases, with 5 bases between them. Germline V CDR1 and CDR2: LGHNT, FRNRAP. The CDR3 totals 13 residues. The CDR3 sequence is CASGLETNSPLHF. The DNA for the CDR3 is TGTGCTAGTGGTTTGGAGACGAATTCACCCCTCCACTTT.

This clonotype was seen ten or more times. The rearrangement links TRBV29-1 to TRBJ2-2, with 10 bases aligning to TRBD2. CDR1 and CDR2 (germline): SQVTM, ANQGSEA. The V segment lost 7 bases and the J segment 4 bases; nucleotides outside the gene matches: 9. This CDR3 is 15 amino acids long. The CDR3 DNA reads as TGCAGCGCATCGATAGCGGGAGGTCCCACCGGGGAGCTGTTTTTT. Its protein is CSASIAGGPTGELFF.

DNA of the CDR3: TGTGCCAGCAGCTTGGGGGCGGGCTTTGTCTACGAGCAGTACTTC. Protein sequence: CASSLGAGFVYEQYF. The chain employs TRBV7-9 and TRBJ2-7; D might be TRBD1 (6 bases). CDR3 length equals 15 residues. Germline-derived CDR1 and CDR2 are SEHNR and FQNEAQ (reference sequence). Trimming removed 3 bases at V and 3 bases at J, with 15 bases between.

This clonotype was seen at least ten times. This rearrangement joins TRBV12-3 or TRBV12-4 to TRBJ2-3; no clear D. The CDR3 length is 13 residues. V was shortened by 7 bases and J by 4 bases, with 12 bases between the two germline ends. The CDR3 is CASTKAGPDTQYF. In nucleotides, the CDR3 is TGTGCCAGCACTAAAGCTGGGCCAGATACGCAGTATTTT.

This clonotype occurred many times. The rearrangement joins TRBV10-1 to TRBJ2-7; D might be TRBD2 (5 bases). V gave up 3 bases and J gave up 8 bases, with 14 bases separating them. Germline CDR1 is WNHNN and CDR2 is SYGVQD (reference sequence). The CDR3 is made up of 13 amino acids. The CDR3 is CASSERIGGQQYF. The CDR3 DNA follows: TGCGCCAGCAGTGAACGGATTGGAGGACAGCAGTACTTC.

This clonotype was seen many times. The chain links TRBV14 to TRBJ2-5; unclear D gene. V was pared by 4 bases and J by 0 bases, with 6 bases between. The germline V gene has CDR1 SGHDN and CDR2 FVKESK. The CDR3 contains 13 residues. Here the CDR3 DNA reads TGTGCCAGCAGCCTTACGTACCAAGAGACCCAGTACTTC. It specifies CASSLTYQETQYF.

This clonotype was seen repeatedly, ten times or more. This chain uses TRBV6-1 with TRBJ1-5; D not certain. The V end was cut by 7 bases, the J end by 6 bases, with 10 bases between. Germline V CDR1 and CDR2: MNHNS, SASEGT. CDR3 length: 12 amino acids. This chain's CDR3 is CASNQPTQPQHF. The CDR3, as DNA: TGTGCCAGCAACCAGCCTACTCAGCCCCAGCATTTT.

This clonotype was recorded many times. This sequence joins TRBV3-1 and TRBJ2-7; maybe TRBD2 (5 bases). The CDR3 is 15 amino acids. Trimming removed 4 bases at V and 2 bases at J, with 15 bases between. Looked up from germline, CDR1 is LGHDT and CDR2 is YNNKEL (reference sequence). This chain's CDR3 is CASSPRGGPAYEQYF. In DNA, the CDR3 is TGTGCCAGCAGCCCAAGAGGCGGGCCCGCCTACGAGCAGTACTTC.

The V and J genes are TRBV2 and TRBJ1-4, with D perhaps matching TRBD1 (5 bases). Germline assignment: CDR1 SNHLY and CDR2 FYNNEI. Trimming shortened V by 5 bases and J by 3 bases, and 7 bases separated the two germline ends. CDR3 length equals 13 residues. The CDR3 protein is CASSRGPNEKLFF. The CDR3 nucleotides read TGTGCCAGCAGTCGGGGACCTAATGAAAAACTGTTTTTT.

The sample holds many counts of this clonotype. The CDR3 region is CASSVFGQFSNQPQHF. For the CDR3, the DNA is TGTGCCAGCAGTGTATTCGGTCAGTTTAGCAATCAGCCCCAGCATTTT. The chain employs TRBV2 and TRBJ1-5, with D unresolved. Germline V lookup: CDR1 SNHLY, CDR2 FYNNEI. V lost 4 bases, J lost 0 bases, and 13 bases lay in between. The CDR3 sequence is 16 residues long.